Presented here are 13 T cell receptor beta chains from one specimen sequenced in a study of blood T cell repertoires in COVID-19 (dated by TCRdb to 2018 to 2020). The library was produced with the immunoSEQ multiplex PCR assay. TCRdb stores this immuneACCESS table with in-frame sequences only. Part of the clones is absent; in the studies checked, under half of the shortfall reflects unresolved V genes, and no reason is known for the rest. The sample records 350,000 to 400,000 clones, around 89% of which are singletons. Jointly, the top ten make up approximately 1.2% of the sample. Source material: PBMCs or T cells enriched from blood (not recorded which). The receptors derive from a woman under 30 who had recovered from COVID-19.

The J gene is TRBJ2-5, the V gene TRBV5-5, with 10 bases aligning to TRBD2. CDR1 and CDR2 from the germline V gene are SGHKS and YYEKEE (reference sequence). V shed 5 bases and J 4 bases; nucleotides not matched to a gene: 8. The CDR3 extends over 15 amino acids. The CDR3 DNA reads TGTGCCAGCAGACGAAGCGGGGGGGCAGGAGAGACCCAGTACTTC. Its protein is CASRRSGGAGETQYF. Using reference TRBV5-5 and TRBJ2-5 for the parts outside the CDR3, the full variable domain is DAGVTQSPTHLIKTRGQQVTLRCSPISGHKSVSWYQQVLGQGPQFIFQYYEKEERGRGNFPDRFSARQFPNYSSELNVNALLLGDSALYLCASRRSGGAGETQYFGPGTRLLVL.

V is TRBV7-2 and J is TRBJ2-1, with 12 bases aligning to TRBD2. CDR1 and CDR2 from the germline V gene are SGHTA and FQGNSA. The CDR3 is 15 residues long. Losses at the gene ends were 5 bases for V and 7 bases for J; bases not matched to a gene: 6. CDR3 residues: CASSKLAGGGNEQFF. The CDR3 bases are TGTGCCAGCAGCAAACTAGCGGGGGGCGGTAATGAGCAGTTCTTC.

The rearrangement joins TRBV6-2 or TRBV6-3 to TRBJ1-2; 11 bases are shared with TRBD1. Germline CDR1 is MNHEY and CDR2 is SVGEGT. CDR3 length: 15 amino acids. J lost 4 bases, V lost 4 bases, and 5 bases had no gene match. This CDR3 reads CASSSGTGGVYGYTF. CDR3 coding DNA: TGTGCCAGCAGTTCCGGGACAGGGGGTGTCTATGGCTACACCTTC.

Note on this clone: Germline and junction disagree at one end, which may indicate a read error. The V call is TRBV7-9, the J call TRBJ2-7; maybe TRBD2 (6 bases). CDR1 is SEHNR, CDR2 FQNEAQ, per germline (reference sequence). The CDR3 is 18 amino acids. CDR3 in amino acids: CAGSPPRRTIGGSYEQYF. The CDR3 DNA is TGTGCCGGCAGCCCCCCACGGCGCACAATCGGGGGCTCCTACGAGCAGTACTTC.

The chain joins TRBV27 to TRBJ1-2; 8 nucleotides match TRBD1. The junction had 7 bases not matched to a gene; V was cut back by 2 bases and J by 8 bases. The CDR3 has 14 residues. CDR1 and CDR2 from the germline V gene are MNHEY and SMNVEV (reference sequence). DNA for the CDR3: TGTGCCAGCAGTTTAGGGCAGGGGGCATACGGCTACACCTTC. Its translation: CASSLGQGAYGYTF.

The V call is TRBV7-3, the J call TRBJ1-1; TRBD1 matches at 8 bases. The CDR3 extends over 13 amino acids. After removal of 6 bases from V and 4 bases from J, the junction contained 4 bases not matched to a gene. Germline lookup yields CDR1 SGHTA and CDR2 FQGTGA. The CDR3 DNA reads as TGTGCCAGCAGACACAGGGGGAGCACTGAAGCTTTCTTT. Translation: CASRHRGSTEAFF. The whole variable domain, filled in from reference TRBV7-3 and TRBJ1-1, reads GAGVSQTPSNKVTEKGKYVELRCDPISGHTALYWYRQSLGQGPEFLIYFQGTGAADDSGLPNDRFFAVRPEGSVSTLKIQRTERGDSAVYLCASRHRGSTEAFFGQGTRLTVV.

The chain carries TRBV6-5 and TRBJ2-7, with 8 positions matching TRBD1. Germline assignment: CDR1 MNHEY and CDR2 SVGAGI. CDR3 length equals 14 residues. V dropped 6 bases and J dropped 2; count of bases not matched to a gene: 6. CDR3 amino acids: CASSRQGRTYEQYF. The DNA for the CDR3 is TGTGCCAGCAGCCGACAGGGGAGAACCTACGAGCAGTACTTC.

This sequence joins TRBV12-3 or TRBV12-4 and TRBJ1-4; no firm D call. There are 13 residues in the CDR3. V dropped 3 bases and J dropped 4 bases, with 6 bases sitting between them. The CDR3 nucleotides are TGTGCCAGCAGTTTGGGGAGTAATGAAAAACTGTTTTTT. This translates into CASSLGSNEKLFF.

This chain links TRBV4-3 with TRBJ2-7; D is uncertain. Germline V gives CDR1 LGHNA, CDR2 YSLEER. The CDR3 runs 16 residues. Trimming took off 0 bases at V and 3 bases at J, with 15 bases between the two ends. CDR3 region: CASSQDRPPGVYEQYF. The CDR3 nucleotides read TGCGCCAGCAGCCAAGATAGGCCCCCAGGCGTCTACGAGCAGTACTTC.

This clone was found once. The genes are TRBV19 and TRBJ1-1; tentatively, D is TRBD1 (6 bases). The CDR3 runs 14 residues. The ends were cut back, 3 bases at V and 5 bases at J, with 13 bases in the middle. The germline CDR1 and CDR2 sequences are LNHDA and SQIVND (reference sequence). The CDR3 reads CASSILGARTEAFF. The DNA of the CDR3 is TGTGCCAGTAGTATCCTGGGGGCAAGGACTGAAGCTTTCTTT.

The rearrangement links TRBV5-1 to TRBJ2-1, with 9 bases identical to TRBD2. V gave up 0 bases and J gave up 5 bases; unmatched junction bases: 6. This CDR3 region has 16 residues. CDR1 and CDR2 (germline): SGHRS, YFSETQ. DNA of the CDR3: TGCGCCAGCAGCTTGGTGGCGGGGGGGCCCAACAATGAGCAGTTCTTC. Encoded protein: CASSLVAGGPNNEQFF.

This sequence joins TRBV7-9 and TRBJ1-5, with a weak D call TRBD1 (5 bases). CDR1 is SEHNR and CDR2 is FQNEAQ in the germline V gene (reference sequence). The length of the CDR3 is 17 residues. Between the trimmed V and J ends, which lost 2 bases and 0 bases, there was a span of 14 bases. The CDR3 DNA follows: TGTGCCAGCAGCTTATCGTTACCGACAGTTAGCAATCAGCCCCAGCATTTT. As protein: CASSLSLPTVSNQPQHF.

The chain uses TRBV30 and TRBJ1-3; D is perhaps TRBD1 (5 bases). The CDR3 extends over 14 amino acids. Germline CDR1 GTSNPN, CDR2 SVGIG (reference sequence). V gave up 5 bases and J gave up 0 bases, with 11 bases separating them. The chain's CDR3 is CAWETGHSGNTIYF. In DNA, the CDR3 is TGTGCCTGGGAAACAGGACACTCTGGAAACACCATATATTTT.